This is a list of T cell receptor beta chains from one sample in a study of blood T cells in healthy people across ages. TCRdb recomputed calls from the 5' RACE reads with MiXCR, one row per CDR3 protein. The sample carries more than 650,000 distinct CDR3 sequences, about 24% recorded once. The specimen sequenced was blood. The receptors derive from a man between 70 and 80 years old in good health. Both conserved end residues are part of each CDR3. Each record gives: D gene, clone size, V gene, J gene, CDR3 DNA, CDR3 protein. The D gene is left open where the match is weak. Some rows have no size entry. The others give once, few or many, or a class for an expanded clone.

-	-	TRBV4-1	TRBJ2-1	TGCGCCAGCAGCCAAGAGGACAGCTACAATGAGCAGTTCTTC	CASSQEDSYNEQFF
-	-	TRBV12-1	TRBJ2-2	TGTGCCAGCAGCCCCTCGGAGGTTCCCGGGGAGCTGTTTTTT	CASSPSEVPGELFF
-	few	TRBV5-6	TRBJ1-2	TGTGCCAGCAGCCGCGCCTTAGGTGGCTACACCTTC	CASSRALGGYTF
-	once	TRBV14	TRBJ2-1	TGTGCCAGCAGCCAAGTCCGCTTGAGTGAGCAGTTCTTC	CASSQVRLSEQFF
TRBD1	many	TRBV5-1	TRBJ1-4	TGCGCCAGCAGCTTGGATGGCCAGGGGGGCGAAAAACTGTTTTTT	CASSLDGQGGEKLFF
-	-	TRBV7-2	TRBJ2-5	TGTGCTAGCCGCCCGTTGGGGGAGACCCAGCACTTC	CASRPLGETQHF
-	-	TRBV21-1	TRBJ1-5	TGTGCCAGCACCCTAAACGTTTATAGCAATCAGCCCCAGCATTTT	CASTLNVYSNQPQHF
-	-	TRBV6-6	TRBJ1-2	TGTGCCAGCAGCTACGACAGGATCTATGGCTACACCTTC	CASSYDRIYGYTF
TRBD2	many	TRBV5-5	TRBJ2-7	TGTGCCAGCAGCCTGGGACTAGCGACGACCTACGAGCAGTACTTC	CASSLGLATTYEQYF
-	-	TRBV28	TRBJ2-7	TGTGCCAGCAGTTTATCCCCCCTAGAGCAGTACTTC	CASSLSPLEQYF
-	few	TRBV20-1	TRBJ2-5	TGCAGCGGGTTAAAAGAGACCCAGTACTTC	CSGLKETQYF
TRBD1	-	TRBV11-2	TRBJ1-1	TGTGCCAGCAGCTTACCGACCGGGACAGTGAACACTGAAGCTTTCTTT	CASSLPTGTVNTEAFF
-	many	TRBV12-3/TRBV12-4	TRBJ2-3	TGTGCCAGCACCCCGGGGCTTAGCACAGATACGCAGTATTTT	CASTPGLSTDTQYF
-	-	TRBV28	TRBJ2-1	TGTGCCAGCAGTTTCCCCCCCCGGGTAGGACCCTACAATGAGCAGTTCTTC	CASSFPPRVGPYNEQFF
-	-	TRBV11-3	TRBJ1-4	TGTGCCAGCAGCCTGAGTAGTCAACTGTTTTTT	CASSLSSQLFF
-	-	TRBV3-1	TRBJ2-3	TGTGCCAGCAGCCCCTGGGCCGACGGGACAGATACGCAGTATTTT	CASSPWADGTDTQYF
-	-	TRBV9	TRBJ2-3	TGTGCCAGCAGCGGACAGGGAGGGTACACAGATACGCAGTATTTT	CASSGQGGYTDTQYF
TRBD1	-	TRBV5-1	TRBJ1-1	TGCGCCAGCAGCTCGGAGGGACAGGGGAGGGGGGCTTTCTTT	CASSSEGQGRGAFF
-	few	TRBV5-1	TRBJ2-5	TGCGCCAGCAGCGCTCCGACCGGGGAGACCCAGTACTTC	CASSAPTGETQYF
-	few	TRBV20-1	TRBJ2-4	TGCAGTGCTAGAGACATAGCCAAAAACATTCAGTACTTC	CSARDIAKNIQYF
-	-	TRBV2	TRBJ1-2	TGTGCCAGCAGTGAGGCCCCCCACTATGGCTACACCTTC	CASSEAPHYGYTF
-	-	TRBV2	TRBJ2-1	TGTGCCAGCAGTGACGCGCGGCTCTCCTACAATGAGCAGTTCTTC	CASSDARLSYNEQFF
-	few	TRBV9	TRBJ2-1	TGTGCCAGCAGCGTAGGGGGGGGCTCCATAATCTCCTACAATGAGCAGTTCTTC	CASSVGGGSIISYNEQFF
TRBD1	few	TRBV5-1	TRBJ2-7	TGCGCCAGCAGCTTACAGGGGCGTCACGAGCAGTACTTC	CASSLQGRHEQYF
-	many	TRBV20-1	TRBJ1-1	TGCAGTGCTAGAGATAGGACTTTCAGGGAAGCTTTCTTT	CSARDRTFREAFF
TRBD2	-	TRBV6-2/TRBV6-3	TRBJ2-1	TGTGCCAGCAACGGACTAGTCCTTGAGCAGTTCTTC	CASNGLVLEQFF
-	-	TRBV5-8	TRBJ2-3	TGTGCCAGCAGCGCCGGGACGGCTAGCACAGATACGCAGTATTTT	CASSAGTASTDTQYF
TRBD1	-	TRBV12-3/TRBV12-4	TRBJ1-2	TGTGCCAGCAGTTTCGCAGGGACAGGAATGTATGGCTACACCTTC	CASSFAGTGMYGYTF
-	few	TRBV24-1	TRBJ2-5	TGTGCCACCAGTGATCCTGGGGGACCCGAGACCCAGTACTTC	CATSDPGGPETQYF
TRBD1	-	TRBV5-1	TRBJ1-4	TGCGCCAGCAGGGGGACAGGGGGCCGTGAAAAACTGTTTTTT	CASRGTGGREKLFF
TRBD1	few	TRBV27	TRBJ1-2	TGTGCCAGCAGTTTATTTCGGACAGGGGGCATCTATGGCTACACCTTC	CASSLFRTGGIYGYTF
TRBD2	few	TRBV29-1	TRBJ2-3	TGCAGCGTTAATAAAGGGACTAGCGGGAGAAGAAGTACGCAGTATTTT	CSVNKGTSGRRSTQYF
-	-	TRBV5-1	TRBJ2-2	TGCGCCAGCAGCTTGGAGCCCACTGACACCGGGGAGCTGTTTTTT	CASSLEPTDTGELFF
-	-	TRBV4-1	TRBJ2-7	TGCGCCAGCAGCCTGGGTCTAGAGGCAGGAACCTACGAGCAGTACTTC	CASSLGLEAGTYEQYF
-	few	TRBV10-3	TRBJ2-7	TGTGCCATCAGTGAGGATATTGCTTCCTACGAGCAGTACTTC	CAISEDIASYEQYF
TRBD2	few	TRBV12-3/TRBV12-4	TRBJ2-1	TGTGCCAGCAGTGCCCGACTAGCAAGGGGCTATGAGCAGTTCTTC	CASSARLARGYEQFF
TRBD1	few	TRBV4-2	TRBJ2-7	TGTGCCAGCAGCCAAGAGGGGCCGGACAGGGGGGGTGAGCAGTACTTC	CASSQEGPDRGGEQYF
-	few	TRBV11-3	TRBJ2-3	TGTGCCAGCAGCTTAGATCTGTCAACTCGAGATACGCAGTATTTT	CASSLDLSTRDTQYF
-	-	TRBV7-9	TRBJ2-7	TGTGCCAGCATCCCAGCCAGCTCCTACGAGCAGTACTTC	CASIPASSYEQYF
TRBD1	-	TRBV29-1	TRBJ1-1	TGCAGCGCAACAGGGGAGGTGGTGGCGAACACTGAAGCTTTCTTT	CSATGEVVANTEAFF
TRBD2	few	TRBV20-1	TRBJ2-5	TGCAGTGCTAGAGGCGGGACTAGTCTACCGACCCAGTACTTC	CSARGGTSLPTQYF
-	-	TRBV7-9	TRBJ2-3	TGTGCCAGCAGCGCCAAAGGACCATACACAGATACGCAGTATTTT	CASSAKGPYTDTQYF
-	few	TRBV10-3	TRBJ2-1	TGTGCCATCGGGGAGGACAGCTACAATGAGCAGTTCTTC	CAIGEDSYNEQFF
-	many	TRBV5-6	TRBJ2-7	TGTGCCAGCAGCTTATCGCCCAACTCCTACGAGCAGTACTTC	CASSLSPNSYEQYF
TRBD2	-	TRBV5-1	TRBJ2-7	TGCGCCAGCAGCTTGGTACTAGCGGGGAGGAACTACGAGCAGTACTTC	CASSLVLAGRNYEQYF
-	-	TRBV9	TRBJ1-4	TGTGCCAGCAGCGACAGGGCGTCAACTAATGAAAAACTGTTTTTT	CASSDRASTNEKLFF
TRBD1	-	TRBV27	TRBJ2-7	TGTGCCAGCAGTTTCTCGACAGGGCCCTACGAGCAGTACTTC	CASSFSTGPYEQYF
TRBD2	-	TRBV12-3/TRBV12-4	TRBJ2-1	TGTGCCAGCAGGACTAGCGGGAGAGACAATGAGCAGTTCTTC	CASRTSGRDNEQFF
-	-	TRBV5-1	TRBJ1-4	TGCGCCAGCAGCTTTTCGGACGGTAATGAAAAACTGTTTTTT	CASSFSDGNEKLFF
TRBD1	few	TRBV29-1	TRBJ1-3	TGCAGCGTTGAAGGGCGGGACAGTCGCTCTGGAAACACCATATATTTT	CSVEGRDSRSGNTIYF
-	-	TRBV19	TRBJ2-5	TGTGCCAGTACCCTTTCGGGTGGAGAGACCCAGTACTTC	CASTLSGGETQYF
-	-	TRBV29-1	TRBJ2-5	TGCAGCGCCCTCGCCCCTGGAGAGACCCTGTACTTC	CSALAPGETLYF
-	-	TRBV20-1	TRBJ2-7	TGCAGTGCTACAGTAGGACTCCTCTCCTACGAGCAGTACTTC	CSATVGLLSYEQYF
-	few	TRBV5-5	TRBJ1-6	TGTGCCAGCAGCTTGGGGGCCAATAATTCACCCCTCCACTTT	CASSLGANNSPLHF